Included here is one T cell receptor (beta chain) sequence, with context. This clonotype appeared many times. Its cognate antigen has yet to be identified. The input lacks base qualities; no much larger clone sits a single base away. These data come from a study of human T cells and chemical hapten exposure (dated by TCRdb to the early 2020s). Some background on the complete study: For sensitization, 2% DPC in acetone was applied to a 2 cm by 2 cm area of upper inner arm skin. Weekly therapeutic DPC doses were additionally applied to the scalp of patients throughout the approximately 25-week study period. Patch tests used Finn chambers with 0.01% DPC on the upper back, scored after 6 days by International Contact Dermatitis Research Group standards. Alopecia areata with under or over 50% scalp involvement, alopecia totalis and alopecia universalis were represented in the patient cohort, which was mostly female. The libraries were sequenced as a pool, and the TCR yield per sample differed mostly because of small variations in library volumes within the pool. In alopecia patients, the study followed how the peripheral blood TCR repertoire changed in vivo over primary and secondary sensitization to diphenylcyclopropenone (DPC), a hapten. Blood samples were taken from patients before sensitization (week 0) and at 2, 6 and about 24 weeks after DPC sensitization. About 29 alopecia patients gave blood for TCR sequencing at one to four time points (pre-sensitization, 2, 6 and 24 weeks).

Overall study results and their limits: Alopecia, a presumed autoimmune disease, was present in all patients, so the immune response of the patients might differ from that of healthy individuals. The number of PT1 expanded TCRs positively correlated with patch test score, significant at thresholds 8, 16 and 32 but not 4. Compared with pre-sensitization or healthy control sets, expanded TCRs formed significantly more large CDR3 similarity clusters, which is consistent with antigen-driven responses. The number of TCRs above 1 in 1000 frequency did not change with DPC sensitization; there was no evidence of global repertoire structure alterations. Repeated subsampling changed both the strength of the expansion versus patch-test correlation and the threshold at which the correlation became significant.

The label giving this sample's time point can be read as: patch test 1, 2 weeks after DPC sensitization. In light of the paper, this sample's treatment or condition label describes: therapeutic diphenylcyclopropenone sensitization with weekly scalp DPC. At each patch-test visit, blood was drawn before the patch test was applied. Eligible patients were aged 18 to 70, diagnosed with alopecia, deemed suitable for DPC therapy, and excluded if pregnant. Unfractionated whole blood was collected in Tempus Blood RNA tubes, and total RNA was extracted from that blood. V loses 6 bases, J loses 0 bases, and the germline ends lie 8 bases apart. The CDR3 contains 14 residues, cysteine and phenylalanine counted. Only CDR3 DNA is held: 42 bases, read in frame from base 1. Per the germline V gene, SNHLY is the CDR1 and FYNNEI is the CDR2. Receptor libraries were prepared by RACE. Instrument used: NextSeq 500. Library preparation attached unique molecular identifiers to individual cDNA molecules for quantitative, reproducible TCR counting. Each blood RNA sample was used to sequence both TCR alpha and TCR beta chains. The study's own analysis went as follows. A median of around 96,000 TCRs per sample was observed, with a range of roughly 23,224 to 750,000. V, J and CDR3 annotation of the TCR reads was carried out using the Decombinator software suite. For the PS versus PT1 abundance plots, all samples were subsampled to the same number of TCRs (28,000). TCRs were defined as expanded if absent before sensitization and observed at least eight times at the 2-week time point. The public sequencing data were trimmed at Q25 with fastp and processed into clonotypes with MiXCR by TCRdb, which kept only in-frame beta chains. Each CDR3 protein appears once, grouped with its most common genes and DNA. The V and J calls were determined by TCRdb, not by the authors. This sample holds some 200,000 distinct CDR3 sequences; more than 20% were observed only once. The top ten clones comprise under 7% of the sample.

Here the sequenced sample was whole blood, taken in connection with sensitization to the hapten diphenylcyclopropenone (DPC). The receptor was derived from a woman between 50 and 59 years old with alopecia areata. Some clones in this sample may be carry-over from other donors' samples. This sequence uses TRBV2 and TRBJ2-2; TRBD1 is possibly the D segment (5 matching bases). The nucleotides read TGTGCCAGCAGGACAGATACGAACACCGGGGAGCTGTTTTTT. This encodes CASRTDTNTGELFF.